This T cell receptor (beta chain) was profiled in a study of cytomegalovirus exposure and HLA in healthy donors. Findings and limits, study-wide: A later analysis associated some 16,000 TCR beta sequences with HLA alleles at a 0.05 false discovery rate.

The germline V gene encodes CDR1 SGHTA and CDR2 FQGNSA. The CDR3 length is 16 residues. Germline trimming cut 6 bases from V and 7 bases from J; bases unmatched to any gene: 12. The PCR employed 60 Vbeta primers together with 13 Jbeta primers. Repertoires were generated with immunoSEQ multiplex PCR, while TCRdb's copy carries only in-frame clones and drops some. The repertoire includes approximately 210,000 clones, roughly four fifths of them detected once, and roughly 2.1% sits in the top ten. A word on this clone: Its antigen remains unidentified.

The sequenced sample consisted of PBMCs. This clonotype originated in a young woman in good health and CMV-seropositive. This chain connects TRBV7-2 to TRBJ1-2; 12 bases align to TRBD1. The CDR3 coding sequence is TGTGCCAGCAGAGGCGGGACAGGGGGCGCAGTGGGTGGCTACACCTTC. Protein product: CASRGGTGGAVGGYTF.